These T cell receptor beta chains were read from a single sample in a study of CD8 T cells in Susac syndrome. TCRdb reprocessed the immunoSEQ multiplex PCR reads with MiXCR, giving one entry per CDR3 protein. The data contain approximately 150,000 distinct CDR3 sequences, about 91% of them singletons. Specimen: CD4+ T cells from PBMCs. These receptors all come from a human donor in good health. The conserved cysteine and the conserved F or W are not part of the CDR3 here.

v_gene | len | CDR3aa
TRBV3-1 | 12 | ASSQVTGQSPLH
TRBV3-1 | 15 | ASSQGLGEAGANVLT
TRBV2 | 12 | ASSEVSSEETQY
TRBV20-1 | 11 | SVHATGSGELF
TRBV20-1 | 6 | SAPRAF
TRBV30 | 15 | AHRRGRGLTGANVLT
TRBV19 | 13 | ASTPDQGGNQPQH
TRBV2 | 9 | ASSGTYGYT
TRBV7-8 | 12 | ASSFGLAGETQY
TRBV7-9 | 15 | ASSWDLAGAGNSPLH
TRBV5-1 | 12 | ASSLTPAPYEQY
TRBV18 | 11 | ASSPKSGETQY
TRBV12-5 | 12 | ASGLRGLSTEAF
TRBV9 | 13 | ASSVGADINEKLF
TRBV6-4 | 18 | ASSDSTLGTSGTNTGELF
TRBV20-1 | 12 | SASEAGRPEKLF
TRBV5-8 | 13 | ASSLEAGGGRELF
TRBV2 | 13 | ASSSRRTSGNTIY
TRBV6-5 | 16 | ASSYSMASDLNTGELF
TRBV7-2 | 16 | ASSLAGAGGGAAETQY
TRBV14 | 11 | ASSQERVGGYT
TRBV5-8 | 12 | ASSFGGLADTQY
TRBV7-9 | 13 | ASSPSSGANYGYT
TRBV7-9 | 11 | ASSLTGFYEQY
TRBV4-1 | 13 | ASSRGQGASHEQF
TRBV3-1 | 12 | ASSESGLWDGYT
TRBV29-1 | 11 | SVEDRDKNIQY
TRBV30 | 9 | AWSVRQGQY
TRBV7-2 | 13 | ASSLDAGVRNIQY